This T cell receptor beta chain was observed in a study of metastatic and nonmetastatic thyroid tumors. Prior to thyroid surgery, none of the patients had received any treatment. General study results and limits: In both blood and tumor samples, TCR beta diversity was reported significantly higher for malignant than benign nodules.

Germline CDR1 is LGHNA and CDR2 is YNFKEQ. J gave up 3 bases and V 0 bases, and 8 bases lay outside the gene matches. This CDR3 comprises 17 residues. At least ten counts were recorded for this clone. The target antigen is unknown. TCRdb called clones again from the PCR reads with MiXCR. Altogether 15,000 or so clones are present, around 25% being singletons, with the ten largest covering over 9.5%. The gene calls are TRBV4-2 and TRBJ2-3, with TRBD2 identical over 8 bases. This sequence originates from a male donor with papillary thyroid cancer or a benign thyroid nodule (not recorded which). Some clones in this sample may be carry-over from other donors' samples. Material for sequencing was blood. The CDR3 DNA follows: TGTGCCAGCAGCCAAGACCTAGCGGGTGAAATTACAGATACGCAGTATTTT. This encodes CASSQDLAGEITDTQYF.